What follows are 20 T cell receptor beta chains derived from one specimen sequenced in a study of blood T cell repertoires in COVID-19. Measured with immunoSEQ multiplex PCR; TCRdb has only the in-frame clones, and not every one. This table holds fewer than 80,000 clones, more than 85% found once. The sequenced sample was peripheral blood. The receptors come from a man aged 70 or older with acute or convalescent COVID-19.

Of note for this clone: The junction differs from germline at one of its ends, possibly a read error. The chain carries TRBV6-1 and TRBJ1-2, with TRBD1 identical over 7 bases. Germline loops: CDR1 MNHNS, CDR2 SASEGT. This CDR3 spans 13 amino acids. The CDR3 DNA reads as TGTGCCAGCAGCGAAGACAGGGTCTGGGGCTACACCTTC. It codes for CASSEDRVWGYTF.

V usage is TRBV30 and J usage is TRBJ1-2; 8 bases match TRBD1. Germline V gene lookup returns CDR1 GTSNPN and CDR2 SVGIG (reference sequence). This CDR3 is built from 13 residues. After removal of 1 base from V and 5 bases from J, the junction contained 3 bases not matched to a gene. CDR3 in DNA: TGTGCCTGGAGTGGGACAGGGCTTTATGGCTACACCTTC. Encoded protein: CAWSGTGLYGYTF.

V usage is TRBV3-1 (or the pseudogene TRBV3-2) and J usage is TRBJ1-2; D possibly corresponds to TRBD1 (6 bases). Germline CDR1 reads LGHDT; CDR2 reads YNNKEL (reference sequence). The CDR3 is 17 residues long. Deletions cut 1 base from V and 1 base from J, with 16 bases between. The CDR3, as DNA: TGTGCCAGCAGCCAAGGACTCCCGGGACAAAGTAACTATGGCTACACCTTC. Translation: CASSQGLPGQSNYGYTF.

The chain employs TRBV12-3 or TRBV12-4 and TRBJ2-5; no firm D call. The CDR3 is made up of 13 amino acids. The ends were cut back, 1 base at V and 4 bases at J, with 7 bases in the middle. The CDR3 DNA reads TGTGCCAGCAGTTTAGTCAGGCGAGAGACCCAGTACTTC. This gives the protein CASSLVRRETQYF.

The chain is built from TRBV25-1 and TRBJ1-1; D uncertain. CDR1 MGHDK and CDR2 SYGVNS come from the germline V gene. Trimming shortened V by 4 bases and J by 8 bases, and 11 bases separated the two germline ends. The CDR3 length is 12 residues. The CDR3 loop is CASSGPRGEAFF. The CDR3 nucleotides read TGTGCCAGCAGTGGACCTCGAGGAGAAGCTTTCTTT.

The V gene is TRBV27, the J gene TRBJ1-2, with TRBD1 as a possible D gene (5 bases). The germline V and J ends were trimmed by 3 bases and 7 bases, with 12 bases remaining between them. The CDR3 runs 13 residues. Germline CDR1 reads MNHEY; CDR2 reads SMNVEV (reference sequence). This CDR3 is CASSFPGDGGYTF. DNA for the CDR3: TGTGCCAGCAGTTTCCCGGGGGATGGTGGCTACACCTTC.

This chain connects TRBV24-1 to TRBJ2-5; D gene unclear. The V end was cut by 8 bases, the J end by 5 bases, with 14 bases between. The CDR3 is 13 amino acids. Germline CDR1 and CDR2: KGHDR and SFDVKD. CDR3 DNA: TGTGCCACCAACGATGGAGCTGATGAGACCCAGTACTTC. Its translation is CATNDGADETQYF.

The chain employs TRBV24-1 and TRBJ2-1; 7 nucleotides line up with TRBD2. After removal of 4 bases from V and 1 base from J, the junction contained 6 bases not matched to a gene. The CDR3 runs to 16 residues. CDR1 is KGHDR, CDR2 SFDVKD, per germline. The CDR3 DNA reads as TGTGCCACCAGTGACATGGAAGCGGGATCCTACAATGAGCAGTTCTTC. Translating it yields CATSDMEAGSYNEQFF.

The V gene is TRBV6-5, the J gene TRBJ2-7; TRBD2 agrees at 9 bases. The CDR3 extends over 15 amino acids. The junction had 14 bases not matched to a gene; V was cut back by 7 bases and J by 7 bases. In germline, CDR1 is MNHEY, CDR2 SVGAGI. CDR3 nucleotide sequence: TGTGCCAGCATTCCCCGCCGCGGGGGGGCAAGGGAGCAGTACTTC. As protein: CASIPRRGGAREQYF.

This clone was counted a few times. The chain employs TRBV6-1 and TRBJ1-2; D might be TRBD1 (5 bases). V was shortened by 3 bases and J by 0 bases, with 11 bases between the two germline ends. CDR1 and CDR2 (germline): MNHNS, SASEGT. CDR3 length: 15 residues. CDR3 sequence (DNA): TGTGCCAGCAGTGAGACCACAGGAGCTAACTATGGCTACACCTTC. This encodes CASSETTGANYGYTF.

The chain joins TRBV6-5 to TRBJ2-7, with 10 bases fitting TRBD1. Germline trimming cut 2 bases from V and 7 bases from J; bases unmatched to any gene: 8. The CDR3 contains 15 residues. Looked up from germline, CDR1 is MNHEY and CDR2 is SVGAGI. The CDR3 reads CASSYLRDRGGEQYF. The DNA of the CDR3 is TGTGCCAGCAGTTACCTCCGGGACAGGGGCGGAGAGCAGTACTTC.

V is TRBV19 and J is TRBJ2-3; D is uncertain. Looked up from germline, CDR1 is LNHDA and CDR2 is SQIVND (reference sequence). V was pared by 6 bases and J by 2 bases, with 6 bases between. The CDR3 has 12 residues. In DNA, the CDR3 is TGTGCCAGTAGCCAGAACACAGATACGCAGTATTTT. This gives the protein CASSQNTDTQYF. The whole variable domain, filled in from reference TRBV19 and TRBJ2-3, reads DGGITQSPKYLFRKEGQNVTLSCEQNLNHDAMYWYRQDPGQGLRLIYYSQIVNDFQKGDIAEGYSVSREKKESFPLTVTSAQKNPTAFYLCASSQNTDTQYFGPGTRLTVL.

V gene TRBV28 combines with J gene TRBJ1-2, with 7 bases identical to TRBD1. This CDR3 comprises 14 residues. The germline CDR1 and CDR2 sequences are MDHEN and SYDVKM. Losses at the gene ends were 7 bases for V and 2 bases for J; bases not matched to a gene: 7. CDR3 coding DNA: TGTGCCAGCAAGTTCGGGACAGCAAACTATGGCTACACCTTC. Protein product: CASKFGTANYGYTF.

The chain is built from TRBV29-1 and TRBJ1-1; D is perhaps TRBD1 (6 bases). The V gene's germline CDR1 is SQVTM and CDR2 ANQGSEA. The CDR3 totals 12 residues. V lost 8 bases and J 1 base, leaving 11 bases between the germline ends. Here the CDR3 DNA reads TGCAGCACCCTACAGGGGAACACTGAAGCTTTCTTT. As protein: CSTLQGNTEAFF.

The CDR3 nucleotides read TGTGCCAGCAGCGCTACGCCGGTGACTGGGGCCAACGTCCTGACTTTC. This gives the protein CASSATPVTGANVLTF. J is TRBJ2-6 and V is TRBV7-3; D unclear. CDR3 length equals 16 residues. Germline loops: CDR1 SGHTA, CDR2 FQGTGA. Deletions cut 5 bases from V and 2 bases from J, with 13 bases between.

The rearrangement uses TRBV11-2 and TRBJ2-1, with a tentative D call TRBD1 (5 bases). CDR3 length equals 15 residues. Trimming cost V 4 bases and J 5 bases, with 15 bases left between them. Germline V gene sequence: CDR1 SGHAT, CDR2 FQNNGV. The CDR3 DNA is TGTGCCAGCAGCTACTCCCCGACAGAAAACAATGAGCAGTTCTTC. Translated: CASSYSPTENNEQFF.

The CDR3 sequence is CASSLGVWEAAQETQYF. The CDR3 nucleotides read TGCGCCAGCAGCTTGGGCGTTTGGGAAGCGGCGCAAGAGACCCAGTACTTC. The chain has TRBV5-1 and TRBJ2-5, with a possible D match to TRBD2 (5 bases). The CDR3 is made up of 17 amino acids. Deletions cut 0 bases from V and 2 bases from J, with 17 bases between. Per germline, CDR1 SGHRS and CDR2 YFSETQ.

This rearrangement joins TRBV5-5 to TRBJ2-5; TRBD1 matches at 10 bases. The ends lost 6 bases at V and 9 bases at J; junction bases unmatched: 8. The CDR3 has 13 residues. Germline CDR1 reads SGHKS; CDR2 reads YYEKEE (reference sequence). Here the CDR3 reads CASTGQGFRAQYF. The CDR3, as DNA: TGTGCCAGCACGGGACAGGGGTTCCGGGCCCAGTACTTC.

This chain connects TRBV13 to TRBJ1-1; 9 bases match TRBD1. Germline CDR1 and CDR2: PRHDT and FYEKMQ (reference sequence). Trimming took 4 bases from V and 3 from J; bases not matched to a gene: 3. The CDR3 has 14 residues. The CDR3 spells CASSSRQGDTEAFF. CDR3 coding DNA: TGTGCCAGCAGCTCCCGACAGGGGGACACTGAAGCTTTCTTT.

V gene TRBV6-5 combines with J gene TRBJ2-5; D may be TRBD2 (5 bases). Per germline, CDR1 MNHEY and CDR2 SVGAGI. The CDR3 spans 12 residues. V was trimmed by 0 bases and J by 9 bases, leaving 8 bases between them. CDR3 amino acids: CASSYSSGAQYF. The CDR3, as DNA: TGTGCCAGCAGTTACTCGAGCGGTGCCCAGTACTTC.